Below are 10 T cell receptor beta chains sequenced from a single sample in a study of blood T cell repertoires in COVID-19 (dated by TCRdb to the early 2020s). To prepare the library, the immunoSEQ multiplex PCR assay was applied. Sourced from immuneACCESS, this table was stored by TCRdb with only in-frame sequences that have V and J called. A share of the clones is absent; for the studies checked, an unresolved V gene accounts for under half, and the remainder has no known explanation. The sample contains under 100,000 clones, roughly 80% of them found a single time. 18% of the sample goes to the ten largest clones. The material sequenced was peripheral blood. The receptors stem from a man older than 75 with active or convalescent COVID-19.

This chain uses TRBV5-1 with TRBJ2-3, with D perhaps matching TRBD1 (7 bases). CDR3 length equals 15 residues. Germline CDR1 and CDR2: SGHRS and YFSETQ. Trimming cost V 5 bases and J 4 bases, with 17 bases left between them. CDR3 nucleotide sequence: TGCGCCAGCAGATCAGGGGGGATACGCGCAGATACGCAGTATTTT. Its protein product is CASRSGGIRADTQYF.

The chain combines TRBV18 with TRBJ2-5; no firm D call. V lost 2 bases, J lost 2 bases, and 6 bases lay in between. Germline V gives CDR1 KGHSH, CDR2 LQKENI. The CDR3 sequence is 13 residues long. CDR3 coding DNA: TGTGCCAGCTCACCAGCCCTACAAGAGACCCAGTACTTC. Its protein is CASSPALQETQYF.

The CDR3 reads CASSSGTSGRAGFQETQYF. CDR3 nucleotides: TGTGCCAGCAGCTCCGGGACTAGCGGGAGGGCCGGGTTCCAAGAGACCCAGTACTTC. The genes are TRBV3-1 (or the pseudogene TRBV3-2) and TRBJ2-5, with 16 positions matching TRBD2. V shed 5 bases and J 1 base; nucleotides not matched to a gene: 10. Germline V lookup: CDR1 LGHDT, CDR2 YNNKEL (reference sequence). The CDR3 spans 19 residues.

The chain is built from TRBV12-5 and TRBJ2-7; a possible D gene is TRBD1 (8 bases). Trimming stripped 3 bases from V and 9 bases from J, with 27 bases between. The V gene's germline CDR1 is LGHNT and CDR2 FRNRAP. The length of the CDR3 is 17 residues. The CDR3 protein is CASGLDLGTGGDERQYV. The DNA of the CDR3 is TGTGCTAGTGGTTTAGATCTAGGAACAGGGGGGGATGAACGGCAGTACGTC.

The chain is built from TRBV18 and TRBJ1-5; 9 positions match TRBD1. The junction had 7 bases not matched to a gene; V was cut back by 2 bases and J by 5 bases. This CDR3 has 16 residues. Germline values: CDR1 KGHSH, CDR2 LQKENI. The CDR3 is CASSPRPGQGDQPQHF. The CDR3 region has the DNA TGTGCCAGCTCACCAAGGCCGGGACAGGGAGATCAGCCCCAGCATTTT. Together with reference TRBV18 and TRBJ1-5, the CDR3 gives the full variable domain: NAGVMQNPRHLVRRRGQEARLRCSPMKGHSHVYWYRQLPEEGLKFMVYLQKENIIDESGMPKERFSAEFPKEGPSILRIQQVVRGDSAAYFCASSPRPGQGDQPQHFGDGTRLSIL.

The J gene is TRBJ2-1, the V gene TRBV5-5, with D perhaps matching TRBD2 (5 bases). There are 12 residues in the CDR3. Trimming took 0 bases from V and 16 from J, leaving 14 bases between them. Germline CDR1 reads SGHKS; CDR2 reads YYEKEE (reference sequence). DNA for the CDR3: TGTGCCAGCAGCTTGGCCGGGGATCGGTACTTCTTC. This codes for CASSLAGDRYFF.

The V gene is TRBV5-1, the J gene TRBJ2-1, with 7 bases that match TRBD2. CDR1 and CDR2 from the germline V gene are SGHRS and YFSETQ. The CDR3 is 16 residues long. V lost 4 bases to trimming and J lost 4 bases; unmatched junction nucleotides: 11. CDR3 nucleotides: TGCGCCAGCAGCCCGGGGGGAGGACGGTCTTACAATGAGCAGTTCTTC. Protein sequence: CASSPGGGRSYNEQFF.

The chain joins TRBV10-2 to TRBJ1-6; 11 nucleotides align to TRBD1. This CDR3 spans 16 amino acids. The V and J ends lost 6 bases and 7 bases, in that order; junction bases with no gene match: 8. The germline V gene has CDR1 WSHSY and CDR2 SAAADI. This CDR3 reads CASSRTGGYQNSPLHF. The CDR3 bases are TGCGCCAGCAGCCGGACAGGGGGCTACCAGAATTCACCCCTCCACTTT.

The chain combines TRBV27 with TRBJ2-2; perhaps TRBD1 as D (6 bases). Per germline, CDR1 MNHEY and CDR2 SMNVEV (reference sequence). The CDR3 extends over 15 amino acids. Trimming took 6 bases from V and 5 from J, leaving 16 bases between them. This chain's CDR3 is CASSSPTGETGELFF. CDR3 bases: TGTGCCAGCAGCTCCCCGACAGGCGAAACCGGGGAGCTGTTTTTT.

V is TRBV27 and J is TRBJ1-6, with D hard to call. V was pared by 0 bases and J by 10 bases, with 10 bases between. Germline CDR1 is MNHEY and CDR2 is SMNVEV (reference sequence). The CDR3 is made up of 14 amino acids. The CDR3 sequence is CASSLSGPGSPLHF. CDR3 nucleotides: TGTGCCAGCAGTTTATCGGGCCCGGGGTCACCCCTCCACTTT.